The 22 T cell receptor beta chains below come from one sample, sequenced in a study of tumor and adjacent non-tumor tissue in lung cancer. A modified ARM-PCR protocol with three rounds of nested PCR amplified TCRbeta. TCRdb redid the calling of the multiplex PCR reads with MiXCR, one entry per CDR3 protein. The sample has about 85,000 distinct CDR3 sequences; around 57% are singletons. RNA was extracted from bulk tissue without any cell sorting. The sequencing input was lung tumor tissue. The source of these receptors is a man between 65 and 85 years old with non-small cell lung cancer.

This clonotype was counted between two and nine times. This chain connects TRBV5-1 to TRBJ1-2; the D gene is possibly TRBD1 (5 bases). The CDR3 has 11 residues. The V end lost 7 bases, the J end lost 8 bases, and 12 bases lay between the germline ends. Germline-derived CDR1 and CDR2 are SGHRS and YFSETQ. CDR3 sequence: CASARDRGYTF. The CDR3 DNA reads TGCGCCAGCGCACGGGACCGGGGCTACACCTTC.

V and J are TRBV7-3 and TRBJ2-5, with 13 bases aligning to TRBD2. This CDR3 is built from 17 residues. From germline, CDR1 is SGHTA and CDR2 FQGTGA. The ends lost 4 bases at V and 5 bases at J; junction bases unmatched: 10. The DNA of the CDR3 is TGTGCCAGCAGCTCCTCCGGACTAGCGGGAGTTGGCGAGACCCAGTACTTC. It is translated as CASSSSGLAGVGETQYF. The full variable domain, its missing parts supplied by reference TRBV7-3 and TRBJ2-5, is GAGVSQTPSNKVTEKGKYVELRCDPISGHTALYWYRQSLGQGPEFLIYFQGTGAADDSGLPNDRFFAVRPEGSVSTLKIQRTERGDSAVYLCASSSSGLAGVGETQYFGPGTRLLVL.

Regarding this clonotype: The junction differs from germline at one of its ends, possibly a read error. The CDR3 sequence: CGVDQGATGELFF. CDR3 DNA: TGCGGCGTTGACCAGGGCGCCACCGGGGAGCTGTTTTTT. V and J are TRBV29-1 and TRBJ2-2, with a tentative D call TRBD1 (5 bases). The CDR3 spans 13 residues. CDR1 and CDR2 (germline): SQVTM, ANQGSEA.

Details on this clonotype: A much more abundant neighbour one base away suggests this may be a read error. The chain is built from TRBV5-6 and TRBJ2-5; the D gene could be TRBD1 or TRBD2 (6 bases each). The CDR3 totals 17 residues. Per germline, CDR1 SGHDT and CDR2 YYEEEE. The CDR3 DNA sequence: TGTGCCAGCAGCCCGCCCCGGGGGCCCCTTTGGAGAGAGACCCGGTACTTC. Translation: CASSPPRGPLWRETRYF.

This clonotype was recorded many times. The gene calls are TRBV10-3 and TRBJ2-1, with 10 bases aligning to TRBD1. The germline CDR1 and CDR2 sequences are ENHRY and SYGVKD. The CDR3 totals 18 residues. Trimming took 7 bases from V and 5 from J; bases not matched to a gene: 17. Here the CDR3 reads CAITSGQGRAGVNNEQFF. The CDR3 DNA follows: TGTGCCATCACCTCGGGACAGGGGAGAGCGGGAGTCAACAATGAGCAGTTCTTC.

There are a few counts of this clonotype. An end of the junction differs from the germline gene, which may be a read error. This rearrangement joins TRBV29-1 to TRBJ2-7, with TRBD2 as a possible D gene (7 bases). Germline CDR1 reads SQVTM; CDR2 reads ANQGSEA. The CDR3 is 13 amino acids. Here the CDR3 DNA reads TGCAGCGTTGGGCTCCCGGGGGGCTACGAGCAGCACTTC. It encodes CSVGLPGGYEQHF.

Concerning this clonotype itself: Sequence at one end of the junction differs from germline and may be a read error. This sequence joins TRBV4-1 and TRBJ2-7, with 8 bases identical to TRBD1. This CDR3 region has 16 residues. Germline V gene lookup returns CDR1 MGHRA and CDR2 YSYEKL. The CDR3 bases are TGCGCCAGCAGCCACGACTGGACAGGGACGAGATACGAGCAGTATTTC. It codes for CASSHDWTGTRYEQYF.

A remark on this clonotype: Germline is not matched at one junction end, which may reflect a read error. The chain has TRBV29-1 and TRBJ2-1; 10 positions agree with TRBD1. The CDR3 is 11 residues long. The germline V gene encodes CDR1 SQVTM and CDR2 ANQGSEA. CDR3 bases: TGCAGCGTTGACGGGACAGGGGATGAGCAGTTC. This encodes CSVDGTGDEQF.

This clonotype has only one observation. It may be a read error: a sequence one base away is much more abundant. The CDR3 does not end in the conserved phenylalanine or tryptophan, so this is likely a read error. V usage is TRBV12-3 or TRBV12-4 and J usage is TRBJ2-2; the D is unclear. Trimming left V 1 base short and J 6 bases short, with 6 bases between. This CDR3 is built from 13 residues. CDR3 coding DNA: TGTGCCAGCAGTTTAGTGGCAGCCGGGGAGCTGTTTTCT. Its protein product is CASSLVAAGELFS.

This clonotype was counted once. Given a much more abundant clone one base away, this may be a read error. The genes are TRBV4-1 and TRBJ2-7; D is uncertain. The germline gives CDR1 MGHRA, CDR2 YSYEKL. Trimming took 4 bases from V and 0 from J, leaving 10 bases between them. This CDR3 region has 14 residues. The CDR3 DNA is TGCGCCAGCAGCCCACTTCCTCACTCCTACGAGCAGTACTTC. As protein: CASSPLPHSYEQYF.

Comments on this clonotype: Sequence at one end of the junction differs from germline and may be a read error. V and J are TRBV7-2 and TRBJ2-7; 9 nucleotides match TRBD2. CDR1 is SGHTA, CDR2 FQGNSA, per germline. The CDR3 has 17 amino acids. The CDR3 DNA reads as TGTACCAGCAGCTTAGCCTCGACTAGCGGACTCTCCTACGAGCAGTGCTTC. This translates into CTSSLASTSGLSYEQCF.

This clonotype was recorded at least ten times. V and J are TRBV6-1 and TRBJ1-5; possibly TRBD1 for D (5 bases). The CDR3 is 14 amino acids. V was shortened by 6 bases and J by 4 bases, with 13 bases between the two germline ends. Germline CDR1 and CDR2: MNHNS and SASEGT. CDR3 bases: TGTGCCAGCAGCCATCGGACACGGAATCAGCCCCAGCATTTT. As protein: CASSHRTRNQPQHF.

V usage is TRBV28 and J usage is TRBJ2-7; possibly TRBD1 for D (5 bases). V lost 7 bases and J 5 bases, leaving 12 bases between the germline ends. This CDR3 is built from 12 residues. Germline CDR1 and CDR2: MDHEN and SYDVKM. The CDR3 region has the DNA TGTGCCAGCACCGACAGCAGGGACGAGCAGTACTTC. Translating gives CASTDSRDEQYF. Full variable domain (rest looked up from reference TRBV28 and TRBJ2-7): DVKVTQSSRYLVKRTGEKVFLECVQDMDHENMFWYRQDPGLGLRLIYFSYDVKMKEKGDIPEGYSVSREKKERFSLILESASTNQTSMYLCASTDSRDEQYFGPGTRLTVT.

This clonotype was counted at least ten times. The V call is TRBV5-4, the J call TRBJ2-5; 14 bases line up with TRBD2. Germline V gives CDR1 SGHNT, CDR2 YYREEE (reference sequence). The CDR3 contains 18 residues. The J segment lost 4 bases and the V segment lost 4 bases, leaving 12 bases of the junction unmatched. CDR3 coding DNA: TGTGCCAGCAGCCCTTCCCCGGGACTAGCGGGAGTGGGAGAGACCCAGTACTTC. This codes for CASSPSPGLAGVGETQYF.

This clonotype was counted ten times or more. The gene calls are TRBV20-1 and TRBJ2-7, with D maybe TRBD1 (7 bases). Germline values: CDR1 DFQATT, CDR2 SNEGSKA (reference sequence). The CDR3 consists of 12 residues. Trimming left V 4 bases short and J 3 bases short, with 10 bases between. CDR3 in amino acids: CSAIRGVYEQYF. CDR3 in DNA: TGCAGTGCTATCAGGGGGGTCTACGAGCAGTACTTC.

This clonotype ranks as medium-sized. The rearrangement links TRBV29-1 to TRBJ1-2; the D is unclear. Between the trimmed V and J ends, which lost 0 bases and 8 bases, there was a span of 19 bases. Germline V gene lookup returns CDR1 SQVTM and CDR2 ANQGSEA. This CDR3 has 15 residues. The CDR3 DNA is TGCAGCGTTGAAGATCTTGTAAGGAAATCGGGAGGCTACACCTTC. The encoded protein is CSVEDLVRKSGGYTF.

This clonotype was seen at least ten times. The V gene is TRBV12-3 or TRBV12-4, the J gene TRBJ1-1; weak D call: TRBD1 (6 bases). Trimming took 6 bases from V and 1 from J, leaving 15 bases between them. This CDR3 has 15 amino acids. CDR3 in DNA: TGTGCCAGCAGCAAAGGACAGACGAAGAACACTGAAGCTTTCTTT. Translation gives CASSKGQTKNTEAFF.

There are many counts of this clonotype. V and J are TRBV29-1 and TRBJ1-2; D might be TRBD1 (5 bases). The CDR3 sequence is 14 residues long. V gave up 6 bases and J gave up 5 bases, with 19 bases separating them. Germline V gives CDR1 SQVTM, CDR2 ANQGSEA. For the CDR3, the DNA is TGCAGCGTCCCTGGCGGCAGGGTTGGTTATGGCTACACCTTC. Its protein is CSVPGGRVGYGYTF.

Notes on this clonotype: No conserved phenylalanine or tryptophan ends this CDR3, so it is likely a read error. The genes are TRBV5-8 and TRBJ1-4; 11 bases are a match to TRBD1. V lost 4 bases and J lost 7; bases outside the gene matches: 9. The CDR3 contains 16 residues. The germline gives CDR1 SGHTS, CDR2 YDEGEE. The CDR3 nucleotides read TGTGCCAGCAGCCGCCTCGGGACAGGGGGAAGTGAAAAACTGTTTCTT. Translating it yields CASSRLGTGGSEKLFL.

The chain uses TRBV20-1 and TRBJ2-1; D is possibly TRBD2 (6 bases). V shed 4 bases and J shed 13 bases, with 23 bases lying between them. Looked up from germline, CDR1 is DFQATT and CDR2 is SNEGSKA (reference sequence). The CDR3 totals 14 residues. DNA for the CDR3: TGCAGTGCTAATCCCCCCCCGGGTAGCGGCGTACAGTTCTTC. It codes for CSANPPPGSGVQFF.

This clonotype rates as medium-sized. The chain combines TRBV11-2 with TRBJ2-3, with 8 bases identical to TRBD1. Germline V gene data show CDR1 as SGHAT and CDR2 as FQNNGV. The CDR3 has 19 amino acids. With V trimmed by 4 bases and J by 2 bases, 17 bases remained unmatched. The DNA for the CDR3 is TGTGCCAGCAGCTCCCATCGAGACGGCAGGGGGCTGTACACAGATACGCAGTATTTT. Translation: CASSSHRDGRGLYTDTQYF. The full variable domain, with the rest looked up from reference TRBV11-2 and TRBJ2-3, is EAGVAQSPRYKIIEKRQSVAFWCNPISGHATLYWYQQILGQGPKLLIQFQNNGVVDDSQLPKDRFSAERLKGVDSTLKIQPAKLEDSAVYLCASSSHRDGRGLYTDTQYFGPGTRLTVL.

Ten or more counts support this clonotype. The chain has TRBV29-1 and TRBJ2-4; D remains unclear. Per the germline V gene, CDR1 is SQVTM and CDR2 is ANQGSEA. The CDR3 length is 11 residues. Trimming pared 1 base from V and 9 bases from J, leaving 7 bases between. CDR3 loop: CSVEGMGIQYF. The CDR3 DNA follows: TGCAGCGTTGAAGGGATGGGCATTCAGTACTTC.